These T cell receptor beta chains were read from a single sample in a study of cytomegalovirus exposure and HLA in healthy donors. Sequencing used immunoSEQ multiplex PCR; TCRdb keeps in-frame clones, though not all of them. The top ten hold over 5% of the sample, which has around 240,000 clones, about 80% seen once. Sequences were obtained from PBMCs. These receptors were collected from a woman in her forties in good health and CMV-seropositive. Both conserved end residues are part of each CDR3. D genes are given only for firm matches. A clone size is listed for some rows: how often the clone was seen (once, few, many), or a class if it is expanded.

>TRBV2|TRBJ1-2|-|-
CASSLSVRCTF
TGTGCCAGCAGTTTGAGCGTGAGGTGCACCTTC
>TRBV7-7|TRBJ2-7|TRBD2|-
CASSHRLAGTYEQYF
TGTGCTAGCAGCCACCGACTAGCGGGAACCTACGAGCAGTACTTC
>TRBV7-8|TRBJ2-7|-|-
CASSLTNEQYF
TGTGCCAGCAGCTTAACTAACGAGCAGTACTTC
>TRBV7-3|TRBJ1-2|-|-
CASSLYFQGKGYTF
TGTGCCAGCAGCTTATATTTCCAGGGCAAGGGCTACACCTTC
>TRBV6-5|TRBJ2-7|-|-
CASSGSPYYEQYF
TGTGCCAGCAGTGGGTCTCCTTACTACGAGCAGTACTTC
>TRBV6-5|TRBJ1-2|-|-
CASSYSPTGNYGYTF
TGTGCCAGCAGTTACTCCCCGACTGGAAACTATGGCTACACCTTC
>TRBV18|TRBJ1-3|-|-
CASSQNAGIRQSGNTIYF
TGTGCCAGCTCTCAAAACGCTGGCATTCGACAAAGTGGAAACACCATATATTTT
>TRBV4-1|TRBJ2-1|TRBD2|-
CAFSGGLSSYNEQFF
TGCGCCTTTAGCGGGGGCCTTAGCTCCTACAATGAGCAGTTCTTC
>TRBV7-9|TRBJ1-5|TRBD1|-
CASSWDRGQHQPQHF
TGTGCCAGCAGCTGGGACAGGGGGCAACATCAGCCCCAGCATTTT
>TRBV7-9|TRBJ2-1|-|-
CARGGPYNEQFF
TGTGCCAGGGGGGGACCTTACAATGAGCAGTTCTTC
>TRBV7-2|TRBJ1-1|-|-
CASSLNWNREAFF
TGTGCCAGCAGCTTGAATTGGAACAGGGAAGCTTTCTTT
>TRBV2|TRBJ2-2|TRBD1|few
CASSRGTGNTGELFF
TGTGCCAGCAGTCGTGGGACAGGAAACACCGGGGAGCTGTTTTTT
>TRBV19|TRBJ1-5|TRBD1|once
CASTGTGGNQPQHF
TGTGCCAGTACCGGGACAGGGGGTAATCAGCCCCAGCATTTT
>TRBV11-3|TRBJ2-1|TRBD1|-
CASTLGQGGNNEQFF
TGTGCCAGCACCTTAGGACAGGGGGGTAACAATGAGCAGTTCTTC
>TRBV7-9|TRBJ2-7|-|-
CASSLVSTSSYEQYF
TGTGCCAGCAGCTTAGTATCAACTAGCTCCTACGAGCAGTACTTC
>TRBV7-9|TRBJ2-6|-|-
CASSTLYRAGANVLTF
TGTGCCAGCAGCACCCTCTACAGGGCTGGGGCCAACGTCCTGACTTTC
>TRBV7-2|TRBJ1-6|-|-
CASSLAAGSPLHF
TGTGCCAGCAGCTTGGCGGCCGGTTCACCCCTCCACTTT
>TRBV6-5|TRBJ2-3|TRBD1|-
CASRPQGANRDTQYF
TGTGCCAGCAGGCCGCAGGGGGCAAATCGAGATACGCAGTATTTT
>TRBV7-2|TRBJ2-1|TRBD2|-
CASSLDGGGPYNEQFF
TGTGCCAGCAGCTTAGACGGCGGGGGACCATACAATGAGCAGTTCTTC
>TRBV13|TRBJ1-3|-|-
CASTQGGFGTIYF
TGTGCCAGCACCCAAGGGGGTTTCGGCACCATATATTTT
>TRBV7-8|TRBJ1-4|TRBD1|-
CASSLARIRGKNEKLFF
TGTGCCAGCAGCTTAGCGCGTATCAGGGGGAAGAATGAAAAACTGTTTTTT
>TRBV30|TRBJ1-5|-|-
CAWSVSLSNQPQHF
TGTGCCTGGAGCGTATCCCTTAGCAATCAGCCCCAGCATTTT
>TRBV27|TRBJ1-1|TRBD1|-
CASSSLRQGNTEAFF
TGTGCCAGCAGTTCCCTCCGACAGGGCAACACTGAAGCTTTCTTT
>TRBV7-2|TRBJ1-1|-|few
CASSSDFMNTEAFF
TGTGCCAGCAGCTCAGACTTCATGAACACTGAAGCTTTCTTT
>TRBV4-2|TRBJ2-7|-|-
CASSQGASYEQYF
TGTGCCAGCAGCCAAGGGGCCTCCTACGAGCAGTACTTC
>TRBV5-1|TRBJ2-5|TRBD2|-
CASSSSGVRETQYF
TGCGCCAGCAGCTCTAGCGGGGTTCGGGAGACCCAGTACTTC
>TRBV7-6|TRBJ2-7|-|-
CASSLGRGGYEQYF
TGTGCCAGCAGCCTGGGCAGGGGCGGATACGAGCAGTACTTC
>TRBV18|TRBJ1-1|-|once
CASSPLAEATEAFF
TGTGCCAGCTCACCCCTCGCAGAGGCCACTGAAGCTTTCTTT
>TRBV7-2|TRBJ1-2|TRBD1|few
CASSLAPDRGLGYTF
TGTGCCAGCAGCTTAGCGCCGGACAGGGGGCTCGGCTACACCTTC
>TRBV6-5|TRBJ2-1|-|few
CASSLDSYNEQFF
TGTGCCAGCAGTTTGGACTCGTACAATGAGCAGTTCTTC
>TRBV19|TRBJ1-1|TRBD1|-
CASKTDRGLNTEAFF
TGTGCCAGTAAAACCGACAGGGGGCTGAACACTGAAGCTTTCTTT
>TRBV19|TRBJ1-5|TRBD1|-
CASSRDRGNQPQHF
TGTGCCAGTAGTAGGGACAGGGGCAATCAGCCCCAGCATTTT
>TRBV15|TRBJ2-5|TRBD2|-
CATSPRGLLAGVQETQYF
TGTGCCACCAGCCCCCGTGGCCTGTTAGCGGGGGTCCAAGAGACCCAGTACTTC
>TRBV29-1|TRBJ1-1|TRBD1|few
CSVYGTGGLNTEAFF
TGCAGCGTTTATGGGACAGGGGGCCTTAACACTGAAGCTTTCTTT
>TRBV11-2|TRBJ2-5|TRBD2|-
CASSSFLADQETQYF
TGTGCCAGCAGCTCCTTTCTAGCGGACCAAGAGACCCAGTACTTC
>TRBV19|TRBJ2-3|-|-
CASSIVLASDTQYF
TGTGCCAGTAGTATAGTCCTAGCCTCAGATACGCAGTATTTT
>TRBV9|TRBJ2-3|TRBD2|-
CASSPSGLADTDTQYF
TGTGCCAGCAGCCCTTCGGGACTAGCGGACACAGATACGCAGTATTTT
>TRBV9|TRBJ2-7|TRBD2|few
CASSVSLPGTSGVSYEQYF
TGTGCCAGCAGCGTCTCTTTGCCCGGGACTAGCGGGGTATCCTACGAGCAGTACTTC
>TRBV5-1|TRBJ2-7|-|-
CASSLRQEPYEQYF
TGCGCCAGCAGCTTGCGACAGGAACCCTACGAGCAGTACTTC
>TRBV10-1|TRBJ1-1|TRBD1|-
CASSEDRAKGTEAFF
TGCGCCAGCAGTGAAGACAGGGCTAAGGGTACTGAAGCTTTCTTT
>TRBV11-2|TRBJ2-7|-|-
CASSLGTPSYEQYF
TGTGCCAGCAGCTTAGGGACACCCTCCTACGAGCAGTACTTC
>TRBV6-5|TRBJ2-5|-|-
CASSGEQETQYF
TGTGCCAGCAGTGGGGAGCAAGAGACCCAGTACTTC
>TRBV30|TRBJ2-5|-|-
CACQGGETQYF
TGTGCCTGCCAGGGTGGGGAGACCCAGTACTTC
>TRBV19|TRBJ2-5|-|-
CASSIDRERWTQYF
TGTGCCAGTAGTATCGACCGAGAGAGGTGGACCCAGTACTTC
>TRBV7-9|TRBJ2-7|TRBD2|-
CASSLGGLSYEQYF
TGTGCCAGCAGCTTAGGGGGACTATCCTACGAGCAGTACTTC
>TRBV7-2|TRBJ2-2|-|-
CASSLEGRGHPTGELFF
TGTGCCAGCAGCTTAGAAGGCAGGGGTCATCCCACCGGGGAGCTGTTTTTT
>TRBV18|TRBJ1-4|-|-
CASSRGTATNEKLFF
TGTGCCAGCTCCCGAGGGACTGCAACTAATGAAAAACTGTTTTTT